The 21 T cell receptor beta chains listed next were all sequenced from one sample in a study of T cell responses to AZD1222 COVID-19 vaccine. TCRdb keeps only in-frame clones here, not all; method: immunoSEQ multiplex PCR. Of about 150,000 clones in the sample, roughly 90% are singletons; the top ten hold 5.5% to 6%. The source material was peripheral blood, sampled on day 0 of MenACWY control vaccination. These receptors originate from an adult in good health.

This rearrangement joins TRBV9 to TRBJ1-2; no reliable D call. V was trimmed by 4 bases and J by 6 bases, leaving 19 bases between them. This CDR3 comprises 15 residues. Germline V CDR1 and CDR2: SGDLS, YYNGEE. The CDR3 reads CASSLSQLGVDGYTF. In DNA form, the CDR3 reads TGTGCCAGCAGCCTATCCCAGTTGGGTGTGGATGGCTACACCTTC. Filled out from reference TRBV9 and TRBJ1-2, the complete variable domain reads DSGVTQTPKHLITATGQRVTLRCSPRSGDLSVYWYQQSLDQGLQFLIQYYNGEERAKGNILERFSAQQFPDLHSELNLSSLELGDSALYFCASSLSQLGVDGYTFGSGTRLTVV.

Comments on this clone: Other nucleotide sequences in the sample specify the same CDR3. V is TRBV19 and J is TRBJ1-5, with TRBD1 matching 8 bases. The CDR3 is 14 residues long. V lost 5 bases to trimming and J lost 4 bases; unmatched junction nucleotides: 4. The germline gives CDR1 LNHDA, CDR2 SQIVND (reference sequence). CDR3 nucleotides: TGTGCCAGTAGTGTCACAGGGGGAAATCAGCCCCAGCATTTT. Translation gives CASSVTGGNQPQHF.

The rearrangement links TRBV28 to TRBJ1-1; D is perhaps TRBD1 (5 bases). The V end lost 11 bases, the J end lost 0 bases, and 16 bases lay between the germline ends. The CDR3 is 14 amino acids. Germline CDR1 reads MDHEN; CDR2 reads SYDVKM. Here the CDR3 reads CACGRGRMNTEAFF. CDR3 DNA sequence: TGTGCCTGTGGGAGGGGCCGGATGAACACTGAAGCTTTCTTT.

The genes are TRBV5-4 and TRBJ1-4, with D possibly TRBD1 on 6 matching bases. The V end lost 0 bases, the J end lost 3 bases, and 18 bases lay between the germline ends. From germline, CDR1 is SGHNT and CDR2 YYREEE (reference sequence). This CDR3 region has 18 residues. Here the CDR3 DNA reads TGTGCCAGCAGCTTGGATCCAGGGGCTCTCGGGGCTAATGAAAAACTGTTTTTT. This encodes CASSLDPGALGANEKLFF.

The chain carries TRBV5-5 and TRBJ2-1, with a weak D call TRBD2 (5 bases). Germline CDR1 is SGHKS and CDR2 is YYEKEE (reference sequence). Trimming took off 3 bases at V and 4 bases at J, with 11 bases between the two ends. The CDR3 contains 14 residues. CDR3 nucleotide sequence: TGTGCCAGCAGCTCCGGAGGTCAATACAATGAGCAGTTCTTC. Translation gives CASSSGGQYNEQFF.

J is TRBJ1-6 and V is TRBV6-5; D ambiguous. CDR1 and CDR2 (germline): MNHEY, SVGAGI. The CDR3 length is 15 residues. Trimming cost V 6 bases and J 9 bases, with 18 bases left between them. CDR3: CASSPRWGRLSPLHF. The DNA for the CDR3 is TGTGCCAGCAGCCCCCGGTGGGGAAGGCTTTCACCCCTCCACTTT.

The chain recombines TRBV6-5 with TRBJ1-1; the D gene is possibly TRBD1 (6 bases). The CDR3 covers 13 residues. Trimming pared 7 bases from V and 5 bases from J, leaving 14 bases between. CDR1 MNHEY and CDR2 SVGAGI come from the germline V gene. The CDR3 protein is CASNQGRATEAFF. The CDR3 coding sequence is TGTGCCAGCAATCAGGGGCGGGCGACTGAAGCTTTCTTT.

The rearrangement uses TRBV7-3 and TRBJ2-6; D uncertain. This CDR3 region has 15 residues. Germline-derived CDR1 and CDR2 are SGHTA and FQGTGA. Trimming took off 0 bases at V and 0 bases at J, with 3 bases between the two ends. Here the CDR3 reads CASSLTSSGANVLTF. The CDR3 DNA is TGTGCCAGCAGCTTAACTAGCTCTGGGGCCAACGTCCTGACTTTC.

V usage is TRBV5-4 and J usage is TRBJ2-7, with TRBD2 identical over 10 bases. CDR3 size: 16 residues. The germline gives CDR1 SGHNT, CDR2 YYREEE (reference sequence). The V segment lost 0 bases and the J segment 6 bases; nucleotides outside the gene matches: 9. The CDR3 coding sequence is TGTGCCAGCAGCTTGGGAGGGCTAGCGGGAGCCCCCGAGCAGTACTTC. It translates to CASSLGGLAGAPEQYF.

This chain uses TRBV5-8 with TRBJ1-2; D is perhaps TRBD1 (5 bases). Trimming shortened V by 3 bases and J by 7 bases, and 10 bases separated the two germline ends. The CDR3 has 12 amino acids. Germline loops: CDR1 SGHTS, CDR2 YDEGEE. The CDR3 DNA is TGTGCCAGCAGCTCGGGGGGGACTGGCTACACCTTC. This codes for CASSSGGTGYTF.

This clone was detected once. V is TRBV2 and J is TRBJ1-1; 7 bases are shared with TRBD1. The junction had 9 bases not matched to a gene; V was cut back by 6 bases and J by 5 bases. Germline-derived CDR1 and CDR2 are SNHLY and FYNNEI. The CDR3 covers 14 residues. The CDR3 DNA reads TGTGCCAGCAGATTGGACAGGACGAATACTGAAGCTTTCTTT. Translation gives CASRLDRTNTEAFF.

The gene calls are TRBV7-3 and TRBJ2-5, with TRBD2 as a possible D gene (7 bases). The V and J ends lost 1 base and 7 bases respectively, with 16 bases between them. Germline CDR1 reads SGHTA; CDR2 reads FQGTGA. This CDR3 has 15 residues. The CDR3 here is CASSLNSGEGMTQYF. The CDR3 DNA sequence: TGTGCCAGCAGCTTAAATTCAGGGGAGGGTATGACCCAGTACTTC.

In its sample, this clone was seen a few times. The chain combines TRBV5-1 with TRBJ1-1; TRBD1 might be the D (5 bases). V shed 5 bases and J shed 3 bases, with 14 bases lying between them. Germline V gene lookup returns CDR1 SGHRS and CDR2 YFSETQ. The CDR3 contains 14 residues. CDR3 residues: CASSPWGGDTEAFF. The DNA of the CDR3 is TGCGCCAGCAGTCCCTGGGGCGGGGACACTGAAGCTTTCTTT.

V and J are TRBV7-9 and TRBJ2-1, with 8 positions matching TRBD1. CDR3 size: 16 residues. V gave up 5 bases and J gave up 0 bases; unmatched junction bases: 6. From germline, CDR1 is SEHNR and CDR2 FQNEAQ (reference sequence). As DNA, the CDR3 is TGTGCCAGCAGCCAACAGGGGGAGAGCTCCTACAATGAGCAGTTCTTC. Protein sequence: CASSQQGESSYNEQFF.

The chain joins TRBV7-8 to TRBJ1-5; TRBD1 agrees at 10 bases. After removal of 4 bases from V and 8 bases from J, the junction contained 11 bases not matched to a gene. CDR3 length equals 16 residues. CDR1 and CDR2 (germline): SGHVS, FQNEAQ. The CDR3 region is CASSSGRGQGQKPQHF. In DNA, the CDR3 is TGTGCCAGCAGCTCGGGCAGGGGACAGGGGCAGAAGCCCCAGCATTTT.

This clone was seen only a few times. This CDR3 is CASSHDLSGHLGGYTF. The CDR3 coding sequence is TGTGCCAGCAGCCACGATTTGTCTGGCCACTTGGGTGGCTACACCTTC. The V gene is TRBV14, the J gene TRBJ1-2; D not resolved. V gave up 3 bases and J gave up 7 bases, with 21 bases separating them. Germline CDR1 reads SGHDN; CDR2 reads FVKESK. The CDR3 runs 16 residues.

CDR3 residues: CASSVGVFSNQPQHF. The CDR3 DNA reads as TGTGCCAGCAGCGTAGGAGTTTTTAGCAATCAGCCCCAGCATTTT. This chain connects TRBV9 to TRBJ1-5, with D uncertain. CDR3 size: 15 residues. In germline, CDR1 is SGDLS, CDR2 YYNGEE. V dropped 0 bases and J dropped 0 bases, with 7 bases sitting between them.

The V call is TRBV5-1, the J call TRBJ1-3, with 10 nucleotides matching TRBD1. CDR3 length: 15 residues. Per germline, CDR1 SGHRS and CDR2 YFSETQ. After removal of 4 bases from V and 3 bases from J, the junction contained 4 bases not matched to a gene. CDR3 nucleotides: TGCGCCAGCAGCCCCGGGACAGGGGATGGAAACACCATATATTTT. Protein product: CASSPGTGDGNTIYF.

The V gene is TRBV7-2, the J gene TRBJ2-5, with D perhaps matching TRBD1 (7 bases). The CDR3 runs to 14 residues. Germline V gene lookup returns CDR1 SGHTA and CDR2 FQGNSA. Between the trimmed V and J ends, which lost 4 bases and 2 bases, there was a span of 11 bases. CDR3 nucleotide sequence: TGTGCCAGCAGCTCCGGGGGACAGCAAGAGACCCAGTACTTC. Translated, it gives CASSSGGQQETQYF.

The rearrangement uses TRBV5-4 and TRBJ2-2; D is ambiguous. This CDR3 has 18 amino acids. Trimming removed 2 bases at V and 1 base at J, with 18 bases between. Germline V CDR1 and CDR2: SGHNT, YYREEE (reference sequence). The CDR3 region is CASSLRSGGGENTGELFF. The CDR3 region has the DNA TGTGCCAGCAGCTTAAGATCTGGTGGCGGAGAGAACACCGGGGAGCTGTTTTTT.

The rearrangement links TRBV4-2 to TRBJ1-5; D gene ambiguous. V shed 0 bases and J shed 5 bases, with 8 bases lying between them. The CDR3 has 14 amino acids. Per germline, CDR1 LGHNA and CDR2 YNFKEQ. The CDR3 nucleotides are TGTGCCAGCAGCCAAGATATAGGCGATCAGCCCCAGCATTTT. Its translation is CASSQDIGDQPQHF.